This T cell receptor beta chain was sequenced during a study of T-cell reconstitution after alpha-beta-depleted transplantation in children. This clonotype occurred a few times. CDR3 length: 17 residues. In germline, CDR1 is SGHAT, CDR2 FQNNGV. The V and J ends lost 1 base and 2 bases, in that order; junction bases with no gene match: 7. A library of TCRbeta sequences, prepared with unique molecular identifiers, was generated. MiXCR, run by TCRdb on the PCR reads, gives a single entry per CDR3 protein. The sample lists 490,000 or so distinct CDR3 sequences; under 15% were seen once. This sequence joins TRBV11-2 and TRBJ2-3, with 9 bases fitting TRBD2. The source was PBMCs from the stem cell graft donor, collected from the stem cell graft. The source is a human donor who donated a stem cell graft to a child with combined immunodeficiency. CDR3 sequence: CASSLGEAGGHTDTQYF. As DNA, the CDR3 is TGTGCCAGCAGCTTAGGTGAAGCGGGAGGTCACACAGATACGCAGTATTTT.